Listed here are 10 T cell receptor beta chains from one sample, sequenced in a study of beta chain features in type 1 diabetes. No antigen has been assigned to these receptors. Expressed TCRB transcripts were sequenced because the entire RNA isolate underwent reverse transcription. Only in-frame clones appear in the TCRdb table, and some are missing; sequencing was by immunoSEQ multiplex PCR. The table has a few hundred thousand clones, about 12% seen once. Study-level results: The study found moderately but significantly shorter TCRB CDR3s in all four CD4+ subsets of Type 1 diabetes patients.

Material for sequencing was naive CD4+ T cells from blood. These receptors all stem from a woman aged 18-29 years with type 1 diabetes.

This clone was observed a handful of times. The chain couples TRBV7-2 to TRBJ1-1; D not certain. This CDR3 contains 13 residues. Trimming removed 3 bases from V and 6 bases from J, with 11 bases in between. In germline, CDR1 is SGHTA, CDR2 FQGNSA. CDR3 sequence: CASSLAVVSEAFF. Here the CDR3 DNA reads TGTGCCAGCAGCTTGGCGGTAGTCTCTGAAGCTTTCTTT. Full variable domain (missing parts from reference TRBV7-2 and TRBJ1-1): GAGVSQSPSNKVTEKGKDVELRCDPISGHTALYWYRQSLGQGLEFLIYFQGNSAPDKSGLPSDRFSAERTGGSVSTLTIQRTQQEDSAVYLCASSLAVVSEAFFGQGTRLTVV.

This clone was observed a few times. The chain recombines TRBV5-1 with TRBJ2-5; 9 nucleotides line up with TRBD2. CDR1 is SGHRS and CDR2 is YFSETQ in the germline V gene. V trimming: 6 bases; J trimming: 2 bases; junction bases outside the gene matches: 5. This CDR3 comprises 14 residues. CDR3 in amino acids: CASMTSGLQETQYF. CDR3 bases: TGCGCCAGCATGACTAGCGGCTTACAAGAGACCCAGTACTTC.

This clone was seen only a few times. The rearrangement links TRBV27 to TRBJ2-5, with D uncertain. Deletions cut 7 bases from V and 5 bases from J, with 11 bases between. CDR1 MNHEY and CDR2 SMNVEV come from the germline V gene (reference sequence). The CDR3 runs 12 residues. This chain's CDR3 is CASIQPRETQYF. DNA for the CDR3: TGTGCCAGCATCCAACCCAGGGAGACCCAGTACTTC.

This clone was recorded a few times. The rearrangement joins TRBV29-1 to TRBJ2-3; 12 bases are a match to TRBD1. J gave up 4 bases and V 4 bases, and 3 bases lay outside the gene matches. Germline CDR1 and CDR2: SQVTM and ANQGSEA. This CDR3 region has 14 residues. This chain's CDR3 is CSVAGTGGADTQYF. Written as DNA, the CDR3 is TGCAGCGTTGCGGGGACAGGGGGCGCAGATACGCAGTATTTT.

This clone was detected only a few times. The identical CDR3 is also encoded by other nucleotide sequences in the sample. This chain joins TRBV30 and TRBJ2-1; D is possibly TRBD2 (5 bases). Trimming took 1 base from V and 6 from J, leaving 10 bases between them. The CDR3 loop spans 13 amino acids. Germline V CDR1 and CDR2: GTSNPN, SVGIG (reference sequence). CDR3 bases: TGTGCCTGGAGTGGGGCGGGCGGCAATGAGCAGTTCTTC. Protein sequence: CAWSGAGGNEQFF.

This chain joins TRBV2 and TRBJ1-3, with 7 bases fitting TRBD1. Germline CDR1 and CDR2: SNHLY and FYNNEI. Losses at the gene ends were 5 bases for V and 2 bases for J; bases not matched to a gene: 6. The CDR3 has 15 amino acids. The chain's CDR3 is CASSREGAAGNTIYF. The CDR3 nucleotides are TGTGCCAGCAGTCGGGAGGGGGCAGCTGGAAACACCATATATTTT. The whole variable domain, filled in from reference TRBV2 and TRBJ1-3, reads EPEVTQTPSHQVTQMGQEVILRCVPISNHLYFYWYRQILGQKVEFLVSFYNNEISEKSEIFDDQFSVERPDGSNFTLKIRSTKLEDSAMYFCASSREGAAGNTIYFGEGSWLTVV.

The genes are TRBV7-6 and TRBJ2-7; perhaps TRBD2 as D (6 bases). Between the trimmed V and J ends, which lost 0 bases and 6 bases, there was a span of 15 bases. The CDR3 sequence is 15 residues long. Germline CDR1 and CDR2: SGHVS and FNYEAQ. The CDR3 loop reads CASSLAPTRAGEQYF. DNA for the CDR3: TGTGCCAGCAGCTTAGCACCGACTAGGGCTGGCGAGCAGTACTTC. The full variable domain, its missing parts supplied by reference TRBV7-6 and TRBJ2-7, is GAGVSQSPRYKVTKRGQDVALRCDPISGHVSLYWYRQALGQGPEFLTYFNYEAQQDKSGLPNDRFSAERPEGSISTLTIQRTEQRDSAMYRCASSLAPTRAGEQYFGPGTRLTVT.

This clone was detected a few times. The chain is built from TRBV5-1 and TRBJ2-6; TRBD1 matches 7 bases. With V trimmed by 2 bases and J by 0 bases, 5 bases remained unmatched. The CDR3 sequence is 17 residues long. Germline loops: CDR1 SGHRS, CDR2 YFSETQ. CDR3 in amino acids: CASSLPTGVSGANVLTF. In nucleotides, the CDR3 is TGCGCCAGCAGCTTACCTACAGGGGTCTCTGGGGCCAACGTCCTGACTTTC.

The genes are TRBV15 and TRBJ1-3, with TRBD1 matching over 8 bases. Germline V lookup: CDR1 LNHNV, CDR2 YYDKDF (reference sequence). The CDR3 has 14 amino acids. J lost 7 bases, V lost 3 bases, and 5 bases had no gene match. The CDR3 loop is CATSRDRARNTIYF. The DNA of the CDR3 is TGTGCCACCAGCAGGGACAGGGCTAGGAACACCATATATTTT.

This clone was detected a few times. CDR3 coding DNA: TGCGCCAGCAGCCAAGGACTAGCGGGTTTACTGAACACCGGGGAGCTGTTTTTT. Translating gives CASSQGLAGLLNTGELFF. The chain is built from TRBV4-1 and TRBJ2-2; 10 positions match TRBD2. Germline-derived CDR1 and CDR2 are MGHRA and YSYEKL. V lost 1 base and J lost 1; bases outside the gene matches: 6. This CDR3 region has 18 residues.